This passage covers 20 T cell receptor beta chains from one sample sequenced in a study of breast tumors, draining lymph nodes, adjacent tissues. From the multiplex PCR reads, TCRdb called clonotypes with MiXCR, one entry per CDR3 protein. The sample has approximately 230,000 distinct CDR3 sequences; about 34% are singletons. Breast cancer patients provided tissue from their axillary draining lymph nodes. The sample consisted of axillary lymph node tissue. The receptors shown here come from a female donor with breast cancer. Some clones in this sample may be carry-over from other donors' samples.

CDR3 region: CASSPSDSLNQPQHF. CDR3 DNA: TGTGCCAGCAGTCCCTCGGACAGCCTTAATCAGCCCCAGCATTTT. The genes are TRBV6-2 or TRBV6-3 and TRBJ1-5; TRBD1 might be the D (6 bases). Trimming removed 5 bases from V and 4 bases from J, with 15 bases in between. CDR3 size: 15 residues. Per the germline V gene, CDR1 is MNHEY and CDR2 is SVGEGT.

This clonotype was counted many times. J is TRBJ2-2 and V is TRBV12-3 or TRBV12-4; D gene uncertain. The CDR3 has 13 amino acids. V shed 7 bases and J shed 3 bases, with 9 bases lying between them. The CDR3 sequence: CASTGHHTGELFF. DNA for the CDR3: TGTGCCAGCACTGGGCACCACACCGGGGAGCTGTTTTTT.

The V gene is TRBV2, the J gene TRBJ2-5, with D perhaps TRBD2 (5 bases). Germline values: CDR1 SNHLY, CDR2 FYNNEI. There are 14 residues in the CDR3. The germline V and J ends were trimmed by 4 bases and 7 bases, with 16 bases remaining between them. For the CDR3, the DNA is TGTGCCAGCAGTGCGGACGGGCGTGGAGGGACCCAGTACTTC. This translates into CASSADGRGGTQYF.

The CDR3 DNA sequence: TGTGCCAGTAGTATTGGATCGGGGTTCACTGAAGCTTTCTTT. Translating gives CASSIGSGFTEAFF. The V call is TRBV19, the J call TRBJ1-1; D gene uncertain. The germline CDR1 and CDR2 sequences are LNHDA and SQIVND (reference sequence). The CDR3 has 14 amino acids. Trimming left V 3 bases short and J 4 bases short, with 12 bases between.

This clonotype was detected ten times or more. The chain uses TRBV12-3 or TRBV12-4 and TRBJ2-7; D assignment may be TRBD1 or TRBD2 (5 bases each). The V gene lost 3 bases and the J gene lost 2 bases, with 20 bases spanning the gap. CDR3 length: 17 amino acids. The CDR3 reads CASSFWDGTPRAYEQYF. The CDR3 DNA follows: TGTGCCAGCAGTTTCTGGGACGGCACTCCGAGGGCCTACGAGCAGTACTTC.

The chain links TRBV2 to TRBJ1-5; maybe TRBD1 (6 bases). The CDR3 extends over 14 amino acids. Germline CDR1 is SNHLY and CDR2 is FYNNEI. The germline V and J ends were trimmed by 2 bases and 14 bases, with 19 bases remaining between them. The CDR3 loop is CASSETGWFSYEHF. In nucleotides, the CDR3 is TGTGCCAGCAGTGAAACAGGGTGGTTCTCCTACGAGCATTTT.

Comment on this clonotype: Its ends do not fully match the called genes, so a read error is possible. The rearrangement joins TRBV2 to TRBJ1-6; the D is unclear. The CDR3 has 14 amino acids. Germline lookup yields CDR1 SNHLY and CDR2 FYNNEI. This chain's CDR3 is CASSGDSANSPHHF. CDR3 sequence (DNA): TGTGCCAGCAGTGGGGATTCGGCGAATTCACCCCACCACTTT.

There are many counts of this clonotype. CDR3 loop: CATSDYRGSPGELFF. In nucleotides, the CDR3 is TGTGCCACCAGTGATTATCGCGGGAGCCCCGGGGAGCTGTTTTTT. The V gene is TRBV24-1, the J gene TRBJ2-2; TRBD2 matches at 7 bases. Germline V gene data show CDR1 as KGHDR and CDR2 as SFDVKD. The CDR3 is 15 residues long. Trimming removed 2 bases from V and 6 bases from J; junction bases left unmatched: 5.

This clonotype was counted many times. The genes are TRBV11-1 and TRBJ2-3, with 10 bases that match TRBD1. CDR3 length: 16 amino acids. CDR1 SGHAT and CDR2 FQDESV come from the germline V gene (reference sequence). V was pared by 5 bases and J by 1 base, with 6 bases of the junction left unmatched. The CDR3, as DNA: TGTGCCAGCAGCCCCCTGGGGACAGGGGGCACAGATACGCAGTATTTT. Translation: CASSPLGTGGTDTQYF.

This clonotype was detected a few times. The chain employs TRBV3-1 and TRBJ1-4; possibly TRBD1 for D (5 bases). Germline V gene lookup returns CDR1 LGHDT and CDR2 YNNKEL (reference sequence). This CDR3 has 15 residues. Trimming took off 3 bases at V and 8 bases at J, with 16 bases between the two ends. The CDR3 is CASSHRGWGREKLFF. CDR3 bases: TGTGCCAGCAGCCACCGGGGCTGGGGTCGGGAAAAACTGTTTTTT.

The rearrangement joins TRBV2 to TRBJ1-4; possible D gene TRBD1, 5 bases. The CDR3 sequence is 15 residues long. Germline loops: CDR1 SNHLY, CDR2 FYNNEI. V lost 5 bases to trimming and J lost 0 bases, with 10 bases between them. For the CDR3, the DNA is TGTGCCAGCAGTAGGACACTTCCAACTAATGAAAAACTGTTTTTT. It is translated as CASSRTLPTNEKLFF.

The CDR3 here is CASSPGLASTYEQYF. For the CDR3, the DNA is TGTGCCAGCAGTCCCGGACTAGCGTCTACCTACGAGCAGTACTTC. The rearrangement uses TRBV28 and TRBJ2-7, with TRBD2 identical over 9 bases. Trimming at V came to 5 bases and at J to 2 bases, leaving 7 bases not matched to a gene. Germline-derived CDR1 and CDR2 are MDHEN and SYDVKM. This CDR3 region has 15 residues.

This CDR3 reads CASAPGLAHNEQFF. For the CDR3, the DNA is TGTGCCAGTGCCCCGGGACTAGCGCACAATGAGCAGTTCTTC. The V gene is TRBV27, the J gene TRBJ2-1; 10 bases match TRBD2. V gave up 9 bases and J gave up 5 bases; unmatched junction bases: 7. Germline CDR1 and CDR2: MNHEY and SMNVEV (reference sequence). The CDR3 consists of 14 residues.

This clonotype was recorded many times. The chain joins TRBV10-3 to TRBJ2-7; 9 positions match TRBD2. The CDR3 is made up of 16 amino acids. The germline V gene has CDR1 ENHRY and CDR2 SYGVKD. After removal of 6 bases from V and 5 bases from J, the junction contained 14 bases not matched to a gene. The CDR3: CAISANRLAEQNEQYF. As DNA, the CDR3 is TGTGCCATCAGCGCAAACAGACTAGCGGAACAAAACGAGCAGTACTTC.

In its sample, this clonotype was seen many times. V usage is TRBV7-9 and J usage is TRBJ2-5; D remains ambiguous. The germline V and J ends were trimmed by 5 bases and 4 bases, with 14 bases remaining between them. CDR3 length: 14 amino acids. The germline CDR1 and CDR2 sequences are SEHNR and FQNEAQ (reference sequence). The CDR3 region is CASSPWKAPETQYF. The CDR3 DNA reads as TGTGCCAGCAGCCCTTGGAAGGCCCCAGAGACCCAGTACTTC.

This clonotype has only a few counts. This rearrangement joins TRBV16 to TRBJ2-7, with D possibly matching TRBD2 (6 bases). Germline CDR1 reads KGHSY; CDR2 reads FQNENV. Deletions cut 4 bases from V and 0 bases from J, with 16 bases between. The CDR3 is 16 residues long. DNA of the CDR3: TGTGCCAGCAGCCGCGGACCGCCGACTAGCTCCTACGAGCAGTACTTC. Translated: CASSRGPPTSSYEQYF.

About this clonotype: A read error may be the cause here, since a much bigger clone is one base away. The chain's CDR3 is CVSKHRAATNEKLFF. CDR3 in DNA: TGTGTCAGCAAGCACAGGGCAGCAACTAATGAAAAACTGTTTTTT. V is TRBV6-5 and J is TRBJ1-4; D is possibly TRBD1 (6 bases). This CDR3 region has 15 residues. Germline CDR1 is MNHEY and CDR2 is SVGAGI.

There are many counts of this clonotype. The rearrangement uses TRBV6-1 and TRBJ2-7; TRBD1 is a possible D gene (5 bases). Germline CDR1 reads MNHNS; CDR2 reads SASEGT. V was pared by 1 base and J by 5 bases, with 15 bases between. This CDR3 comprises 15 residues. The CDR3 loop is CASSEGITGTHEQYF. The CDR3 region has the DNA TGTGCCAGCAGTGAAGGTATCACAGGAACCCACGAGCAGTACTTC.

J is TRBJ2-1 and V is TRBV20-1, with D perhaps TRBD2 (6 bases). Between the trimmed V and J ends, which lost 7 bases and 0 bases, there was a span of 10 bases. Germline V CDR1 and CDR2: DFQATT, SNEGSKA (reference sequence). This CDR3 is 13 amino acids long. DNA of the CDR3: TGCAGTGTGGTGGGGGGCTCCTACAATGAGCAGTTCTTC. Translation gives CSVVGGSYNEQFF.

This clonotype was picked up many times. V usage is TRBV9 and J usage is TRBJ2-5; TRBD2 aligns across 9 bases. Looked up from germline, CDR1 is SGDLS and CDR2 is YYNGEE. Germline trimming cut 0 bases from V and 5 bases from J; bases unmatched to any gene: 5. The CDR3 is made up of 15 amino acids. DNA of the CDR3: TGTGCCAGCAGCGTAGAGGGGCTAGCGGGGGAGACCCAGTACTTC. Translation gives CASSVEGLAGETQYF.